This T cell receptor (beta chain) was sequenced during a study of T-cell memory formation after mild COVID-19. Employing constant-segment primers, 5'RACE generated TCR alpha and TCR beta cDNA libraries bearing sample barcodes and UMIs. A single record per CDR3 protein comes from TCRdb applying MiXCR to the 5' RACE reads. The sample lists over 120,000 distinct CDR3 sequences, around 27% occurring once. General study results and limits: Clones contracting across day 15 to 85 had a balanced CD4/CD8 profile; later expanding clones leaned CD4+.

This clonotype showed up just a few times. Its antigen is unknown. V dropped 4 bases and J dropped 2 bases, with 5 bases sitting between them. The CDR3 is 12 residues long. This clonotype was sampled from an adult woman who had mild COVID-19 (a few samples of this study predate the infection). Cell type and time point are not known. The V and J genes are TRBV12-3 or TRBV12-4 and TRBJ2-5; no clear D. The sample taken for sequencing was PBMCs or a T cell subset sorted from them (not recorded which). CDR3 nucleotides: TGTGCCAGCAGTTATTGGCAAGAGACCCAGTACTTC. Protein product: CASSYWQETQYF.